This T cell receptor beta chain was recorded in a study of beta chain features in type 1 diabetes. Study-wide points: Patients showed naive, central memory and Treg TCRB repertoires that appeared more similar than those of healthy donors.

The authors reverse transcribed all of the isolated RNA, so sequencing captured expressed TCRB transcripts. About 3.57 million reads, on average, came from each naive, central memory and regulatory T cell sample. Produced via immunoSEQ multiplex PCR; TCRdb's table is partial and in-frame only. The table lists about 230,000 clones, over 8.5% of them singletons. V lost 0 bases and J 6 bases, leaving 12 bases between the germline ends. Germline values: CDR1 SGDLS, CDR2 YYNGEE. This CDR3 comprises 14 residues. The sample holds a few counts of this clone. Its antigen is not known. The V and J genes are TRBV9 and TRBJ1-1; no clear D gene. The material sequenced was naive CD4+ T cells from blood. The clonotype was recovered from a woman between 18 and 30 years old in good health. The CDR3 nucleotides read TGTGCCAGCAGCGTAGCTCGAGACATCGCTGAAGCTTTCTTT. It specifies CASSVARDIAEAFF. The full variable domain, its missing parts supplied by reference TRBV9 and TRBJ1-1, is DSGVTQTPKHLITATGQRVTLRCSPRSGDLSVYWYQQSLDQGLQFLIQYYNGEERAKGNILERFSAQQFPDLHSELNLSSLELGDSALYFCASSVARDIAEAFFGQGTRLTVV.